Below, 27 T cell receptor beta chains from the same sample are listed, as sequenced in a study of cytomegalovirus exposure and HLA in healthy donors. PCR used 60 Vbeta primers and 13 Jbeta primers. Here immunoSEQ multiplex PCR was the method, and the copy in TCRdb shows in-frame clones only, minus some. The sample holds 150,000 to 200,000 clones. Source material: PBMCs. Receptor source: a boy younger than 18 in good health and CMV-seronegative.

The chain links TRBV6-5 to TRBJ2-5; D ambiguous. Germline loops: CDR1 MNHEY, CDR2 SVGAGI. Trimming cost V 6 bases and J 5 bases, with 16 bases left between them. The CDR3 is 14 residues long. The CDR3 DNA sequence: TGTGCCAGCAGAGCCATCGCTCGCTGGGAGACCCAGTACTTC. Its translation is CASRAIARWETQYF.

The rearrangement uses TRBV4-2 and TRBJ2-1; TRBD2 matches 12 bases. Looked up from germline, CDR1 is LGHNA and CDR2 is YNFKEQ. This CDR3 comprises 17 residues. Trimming took 0 bases from V and 6 from J; bases not matched to a gene: 6. CDR3 amino acids: CASSQDRGLAGFNEQFF. The CDR3 DNA sequence: TGTGCCAGCAGCCAAGATAGGGGACTAGCGGGTTTCAATGAGCAGTTCTTC.

The J gene is TRBJ2-7, the V gene TRBV30, with a tentative D call TRBD1 (6 bases). This CDR3 region has 12 residues. V lost 2 bases and J lost 3, with 8 bases in between. Germline loops: CDR1 GTSNPN, CDR2 SVGIG (reference sequence). The CDR3 here is CAWSTQGYEQYF. Written as DNA, the CDR3 is TGTGCCTGGAGTACACAGGGCTACGAGCAGTACTTC.

The V and J genes are TRBV30 and TRBJ2-7; D is ambiguous. This CDR3 has 14 amino acids. V lost 1 base, J lost 6 bases, and 16 bases lay in between. Germline V lookup: CDR1 GTSNPN, CDR2 SVGIG (reference sequence). CDR3 region: CAWSAPPLFGEQYF. In DNA form, the CDR3 reads TGTGCCTGGAGTGCCCCTCCCCTCTTCGGCGAGCAGTACTTC.

V gene TRBV5-4 combines with J gene TRBJ2-7, with TRBD1 identical over 9 bases. The CDR3 totals 15 residues. V shed 1 base, J shed 4 bases, and the junction held 6 bases outside the gene matches. Germline CDR1 reads SGHNT; CDR2 reads YYREEE (reference sequence). The CDR3 spells CASSLRQGVGYEQYF. The CDR3 DNA sequence: TGTGCCAGCAGCTTGAGACAGGGGGTAGGGTACGAGCAGTACTTC.

The V and J genes are TRBV11-2 and TRBJ1-2; no clear D. Trimming took 4 bases from V and 5 from J, leaving 5 bases between them. CDR1 is SGHAT, CDR2 FQNNGV, per germline. This CDR3 spans 11 amino acids. The CDR3 loop reads CASSSNYGYTF. The CDR3 nucleotides read TGTGCCAGCAGCTCCAATTATGGCTACACCTTC.

The DNA of the CDR3 is TGTGCCAGCAGCCCAGACAGGGTAGCTAACTATGGCTACACCTTC. Translated, it gives CASSPDRVANYGYTF. V usage is TRBV7-2 and J usage is TRBJ1-2; 7 bases align to TRBD1. This CDR3 is 15 amino acids long. In germline, CDR1 is SGHTA, CDR2 FQGNSA. J gave up 0 bases and V 5 bases, and 6 bases lay outside the gene matches.

The CDR3 is CASSVMQGSDTQYF. CDR3 coding DNA: TGTGCCAGCAGCGTCATGCAGGGATCAGATACGCAGTATTTT. This rearrangement joins TRBV9 to TRBJ2-3; the D gene is possibly TRBD1 (5 bases). The CDR3 totals 14 residues. The germline CDR1 and CDR2 sequences are SGDLS and YYNGEE. V lost 2 bases and J lost 4, with 11 bases in between.

The CDR3 region has the DNA TGTGCCAGCAGCCGTGGACAGGGGTTCTATGGCTACACCTTC. Translating it yields CASSRGQGFYGYTF. The chain is built from TRBV7-6 and TRBJ1-2, with 9 bases fitting TRBD1. With 5 bases clipped from V and 4 bases from J, the junction kept 5 bases outside the gene matches. The V gene's germline CDR1 is SGHVS and CDR2 FNYEAQ. The CDR3 length is 14 residues.

V is TRBV6-1 and J is TRBJ1-1, with unresolved D. V gave up 3 bases and J gave up 1 base, with 6 bases separating them. Germline-derived CDR1 and CDR2 are MNHNS and SASEGT. CDR3 length: 13 amino acids. For the CDR3, the DNA is TGTGCCAGCAGTGATAACAGGAACACTGAAGCTTTCTTT. As protein: CASSDNRNTEAFF.

The chain carries TRBV5-1 and TRBJ2-6; D might be TRBD1 (6 bases). V shed 1 base and J shed 0 bases, with 11 bases lying between them. Germline V gene sequence: CDR1 SGHRS, CDR2 YFSETQ. This CDR3 region has 17 residues. The CDR3 loop is CASSLRTGYSGANVLTF. CDR3 DNA sequence: TGCGCCAGCAGCTTGAGAACAGGGTACTCTGGGGCCAACGTCCTGACTTTC.

The chain recombines TRBV29-1 with TRBJ2-5; 7 bases fit TRBD1. TRBJ2-7 explains the end of the DNA better; the J call may be wrong. The germline CDR1 and CDR2 sequences are SQVTM and ANQGSEA. The CDR3 has 12 amino acids. CDR3 residues: CSVRDRTYEQYF. Here the CDR3 DNA reads TGCAGCGTCCGGGACAGAACCTACGAGCAGTACTTC.

The V gene is TRBV13, the J gene TRBJ2-5; perhaps TRBD1 as D (7 bases). Per the germline V gene, CDR1 is PRHDT and CDR2 is FYEKMQ (reference sequence). V lost 5 bases and J 3 bases, leaving 19 bases between the germline ends. This CDR3 has 16 residues. The CDR3 coding sequence is TGTGCCAGCAGCCTCTCGCGGAGGGGGCTGAAAGAGACCCAGTACTTC. The encoded protein is CASSLSRRGLKETQYF.

The chain recombines TRBV28 with TRBJ1-3; the D is unclear. CDR3 length equals 15 residues. The ends were cut back, 2 bases at V and 4 bases at J, with 12 bases in the middle. Germline V lookup: CDR1 MDHEN, CDR2 SYDVKM. The CDR3 region has the DNA TGTGCCAGCAGTTTAGCCCCCTCAGCGGGAAACACCATATATTTT. It translates to CASSLAPSAGNTIYF.

V usage is TRBV6-4 and J usage is TRBJ2-1; 10 bases agree with TRBD2. The V segment lost 3 bases and the J segment 7 bases; nucleotides outside the gene matches: 6. The CDR3 spans 15 residues. The germline CDR1 and CDR2 sequences are MRHNA and SNTAGT. CDR3 amino acids: CASSELAGYSNEQFF. For the CDR3, the DNA is TGTGCCAGCAGTGAACTAGCGGGGTACTCGAATGAGCAGTTCTTC.

The chain links TRBV6-5 to TRBJ1-6; D is possibly TRBD1 (6 bases). Germline CDR1 is MNHEY and CDR2 is SVGAGI. This CDR3 contains 14 residues. Trimming removed 4 bases from V and 6 bases from J, with 10 bases in between. The CDR3 here is CASSLTGLNSPLHF. In DNA form, the CDR3 reads TGTGCCAGCAGTTTGACAGGTCTTAATTCACCCCTCCACTTT.

The CDR3 is CASSPTGLGTEAFF. In nucleotides, the CDR3 is TGCGCCAGCAGCCCAACGGGATTGGGCACTGAAGCTTTCTTT. The chain has TRBV10-1 and TRBJ1-1; D uncertain. The CDR3 extends over 14 amino acids. Germline V gene sequence: CDR1 WNHNN, CDR2 SYGVQD (reference sequence). V lost 6 bases to trimming and J lost 4 bases, with 15 bases between them.

J is TRBJ2-1 and V is TRBV5-1; 10 nucleotides agree with TRBD2. Trimming at V came to 3 bases and at J to 4 bases, leaving 4 bases not matched to a gene. Germline CDR1 reads SGHRS; CDR2 reads YFSETQ. The CDR3 length is 15 residues. This CDR3 reads CASSYSGGLYNEQFF. CDR3 sequence (DNA): TGCGCCAGCAGCTATAGCGGGGGGTTATACAATGAGCAGTTCTTC.

The rearrangement links TRBV30 to TRBJ2-2; TRBD2 matches 8 bases. Germline CDR1 reads GTSNPN; CDR2 reads SVGIG (reference sequence). The V segment lost 0 bases and the J segment 6 bases; nucleotides outside the gene matches: 6. The CDR3 sequence is 15 residues long. CDR3 DNA: TGTGCCTGGAGTGTAAGCCGGGGGGGCGCCGGGGAGCTGTTTTTT. As protein: CAWSVSRGGAGELFF. The full variable domain, in which reference TRBV30 and TRBJ2-2 provide the parts outside the CDR3, is SQTIHQWPATLVQPVGSPLSLECTVEGTSNPNLYWYRQAAGRGLQLLFYSVGIGQISSEVPQNLSASRPQDRQFILSSKKLLLSDSGFYLCAWSVSRGGAGELFFGEGSRLTVL.

The chain links TRBV27 to TRBJ2-7; TRBD1 is a possible D gene (6 bases). Germline V gives CDR1 MNHEY, CDR2 SMNVEV (reference sequence). The V end was cut by 4 bases, the J end by 4 bases, with 11 bases between. The CDR3 contains 13 residues. The CDR3 loop is CASSSQDSYEQYF. CDR3 DNA: TGTGCCAGCAGTTCCCAGGACAGTTACGAGCAGTACTTC.

The chain carries TRBV4-1 and TRBJ1-5; possible D gene TRBD1, 5 bases. Germline V CDR1 and CDR2: MGHRA, YSYEKL. The CDR3 sequence is 15 residues long. With 2 bases removed from V and 5 bases from J, the gap between germline ends came to 13 bases. In DNA form, the CDR3 reads TGCGCCAGCAGCCAACCCGGACACGGCCATCAGCCCCAGCATTTT. This codes for CASSQPGHGHQPQHF.

J is TRBJ1-2 and V is TRBV29-1; D is perhaps TRBD1 (6 bases). Germline CDR1 SQVTM, CDR2 ANQGSEA. V was shortened by 6 bases and J by 8 bases, with 16 bases between the two germline ends. The CDR3 totals 12 residues. For the CDR3, the DNA is TGCAGCGTAGCGGACAGCCCGTCCGGCTACACCTTC. Amino acid sequence: CSVADSPSGYTF.

The chain recombines TRBV9 with TRBJ1-2; 9 bases map to TRBD1. From germline, CDR1 is SGDLS and CDR2 YYNGEE. V lost 5 bases and J lost 2; bases outside the gene matches: 7. The CDR3 is made up of 15 amino acids. The CDR3 nucleotides read TGTGCCAGCAGAGCCGGAGGGACAGGGAACTATGGCTACACCTTC. It encodes CASRAGGTGNYGYTF.

This rearrangement joins TRBV11-1 to TRBJ2-7; 12 bases match TRBD2. This CDR3 is built from 15 residues. The V gene's germline CDR1 is SGHAT and CDR2 FQDESV (reference sequence). The V and J ends lost 0 bases and 6 bases, in that order; junction bases with no gene match: 3. DNA for the CDR3: TGTGCCAGCAGCTTAGCGCGGACTAGCGGGACCGAGCAGTACTTC. It yields the protein CASSLARTSGTEQYF.

This chain uses TRBV4-1 with TRBJ1-2; 8 bases line up with TRBD1. V dropped 2 bases and J dropped 4; count of bases not matched to a gene: 3. Germline V gene sequence: CDR1 MGHRA, CDR2 YSYEKL. There are 14 residues in the CDR3. The CDR3 DNA reads TGCGCCAGCAGCCAAAAGACAGGGGCCTATGGCTACACCTTC. Translated, it gives CASSQKTGAYGYTF.

The chain carries TRBV29-1 and TRBJ2-7; TRBD1 matches at 10 bases. This CDR3 has 15 residues. Trimming at V came to 2 bases and at J to 2 bases, leaving 6 bases not matched to a gene. Germline values: CDR1 SQVTM, CDR2 ANQGSEA. CDR3 loop: CSVETGTGAAYEQYF. CDR3 bases: TGCAGCGTTGAAACCGGGACAGGGGCCGCCTACGAGCAGTACTTC.

This CDR3 reads CAWSVVGAPNEKLFF. Here the CDR3 DNA reads TGTGCCTGGTCAGTGGTAGGGGCCCCTAATGAAAAACTGTTTTTT. The gene calls are TRBV30 and TRBJ1-4; TRBD1 is a possible D gene (5 bases). This CDR3 region has 15 residues. Per the germline V gene, CDR1 is GTSNPN and CDR2 is SVGIG (reference sequence). The V gene lost 5 bases and the J gene lost 3 bases, with 16 bases spanning the gap.